The sequence of this T cell receptor (beta chain) was determined in a study of PD-L1 blockade in urothelial cancer. The templates were synthetic TCR analogs, and they were spiked into each PCR. Assay: immunoSEQ multiplex PCR; the TCRdb copy retains only in-frame clones and omits some. The data show around 35,000 clones, 82% seen once. The CDR3 contains 15 residues. Germline CDR1 SNHLY, CDR2 FYNNEI. Unmatched junction bases numbered 6, after V lost 3 bases and J lost 4 bases. This TCR came from a man in his 60s with urothelial cancer. The input for sequencing was PBMCs, taken around atezolizumab (anti-PD-L1) treatment. V is TRBV2 and J is TRBJ2-1; TRBD1 matches at 7 bases. The CDR3 nucleotides are TGTGCCAGCAGTGAGGGGGACAGTGTTTACAATGAGCAGTTCTTC. As protein: CASSEGDSVYNEQFF.